These 15 T cell receptor beta chains were sequenced from one sample in a study of T cells after yellow fever vaccination. TCRdb re-analysed the 5' RACE reads in MiXCR, keeping a single row per CDR3 protein. The profile shows a few hundred thousand distinct CDR3 sequences, roughly 4% of them singletons. The material was PBMCs, obtained 15 days after the yellow fever booster vaccination. These receptors were collected from a man in his late teens or twenties who received the YFV17D yellow fever vaccine.

This clonotype was seen more than once but under ten times. The chain joins TRBV7-2 to TRBJ2-1; D not certain. The CDR3 spans 14 residues. The V end lost 1 base, the J end lost 7 bases, and 11 bases lay between the germline ends. From germline, CDR1 is SGHTA and CDR2 FQGNSA. The CDR3 DNA reads as TGTGCCAGCAGCTTAGGGGCCCTAGGGAATGAGCAGTTCTTC. This sequence encodes CASSLGALGNEQFF.

This clonotype appeared many times. This chain uses TRBV13 with TRBJ1-2; D is uncertain. The length of the CDR3 is 11 residues. Germline-derived CDR1 and CDR2 are PRHDT and FYEKMQ (reference sequence). V dropped 2 bases and J dropped 8 bases, with 6 bases sitting between them. CDR3 sequence: CASSLPGGYTF. In DNA form, the CDR3 reads TGTGCCAGCAGCTTACCGGGAGGCTACACCTTC.

This clonotype was recorded many times. This chain uses TRBV5-5 with TRBJ1-3; D possibly corresponds to TRBD1 (6 bases). Trimming took 0 bases from V and 0 from J, leaving 10 bases between them. CDR3 length equals 16 residues. The V gene's germline CDR1 is SGHKS and CDR2 YYEKEE (reference sequence). CDR3 coding DNA: TGTGCCAGCAGCTTGGAGGGACAAGTCTCTGGAAACACCATATATTTT. Its translation is CASSLEGQVSGNTIYF.

The sample holds many counts of this clonotype. The gene calls are TRBV29-1 and TRBJ2-1, with a tentative D call TRBD1 (6 bases). CDR3 size: 13 residues. Germline CDR1 SQVTM, CDR2 ANQGSEA. V dropped 6 bases and J dropped 2 bases, with 11 bases sitting between them. In DNA form, the CDR3 reads TGCAGCGTCGGCAGGGGAACCTACAATGAGCAGTTCTTC. It translates to CSVGRGTYNEQFF.

Many counts were recorded for this clonotype. The rearrangement joins TRBV7-8 to TRBJ2-7; 10 bases are a match to TRBD2. Per the germline V gene, CDR1 is SGHVS and CDR2 is FQNEAQ. The CDR3 has 13 residues. V dropped 6 bases and J dropped 3; count of bases not matched to a gene: 2. This CDR3 reads CASSASGGYEQYF. The CDR3 DNA is TGTGCCAGCAGTGCTAGCGGGGGCTACGAGCAGTACTTC.

This clonotype was observed a few times. The chain is built from TRBV11-2 and TRBJ1-1; D might be TRBD1 (6 bases). Germline-derived CDR1 and CDR2 are SGHAT and FQNNGV. V was clipped by 7 bases and J by 5 bases, with 14 bases between them. This CDR3 spans 13 amino acids. In nucleotides, the CDR3 is TGTGCCAGCACCCCGCCAGGGGAGACTGAAGCTTTCTTT. Amino acids: CASTPPGETEAFF.

This clonotype appeared many times. This chain joins TRBV5-5 and TRBJ2-3, with D perhaps TRBD2 (5 bases). The CDR3 is 12 amino acids. The germline CDR1 and CDR2 sequences are SGHKS and YYEKEE (reference sequence). V was cut by 6 bases and J by 4 bases, with 9 bases left in between. The CDR3 DNA follows: TGTGCCAGCATTTATAGCGCAGATACGCAGTATTTT. It is translated as CASIYSADTQYF.

This clonotype has ten or more counts. The chain uses TRBV20-1 and TRBJ1-5; D call uncertain. The length of the CDR3 is 12 residues. The germline V gene has CDR1 DFQATT and CDR2 SNEGSKA (reference sequence). The V end was cut by 7 bases, the J end by 5 bases, with 12 bases between. CDR3 residues: CSVRGVYQPQHF. In DNA form, the CDR3 reads TGCAGTGTTCGCGGGGTATATCAGCCCCAGCATTTT.

This clonotype appeared many times. The chain joins TRBV29-1 to TRBJ1-2; tentative D call: TRBD1 (6 bases). The CDR3 is 14 residues long. V lost 5 bases, J lost 2 bases, and 15 bases lay in between. Germline CDR1 SQVTM, CDR2 ANQGSEA. The chain's CDR3 is CSVPRGRSNYGYTF. DNA of the CDR3: TGCAGCGTTCCCAGGGGTCGGTCGAACTATGGCTACACCTTC.

There are many counts of this clonotype. The chain combines TRBV5-4 with TRBJ2-6; either TRBD1 or TRBD2 may supply D (5 bases each). The ends were cut back, 3 bases at V and 1 base at J, with 17 bases in the middle. The length of the CDR3 is 18 residues. The V gene's germline CDR1 is SGHNT and CDR2 YYREEE (reference sequence). The CDR3 DNA reads as TGTGCCAGCAGCTCACTCCTGGGGGATCGGTCTGGGGCCAACGTCCTGACTTTC. Encoded protein: CASSSLLGDRSGANVLTF. The whole variable domain, remainder taken from reference TRBV5-4 and TRBJ2-6, is ETGVTQSPTHLIKTRGQQVTLRCSSQSGHNTVSWYQQALGQGPQFIFQYYREEENGRGNFPPRFSGLQFPNYSSELNVNALELDDSALYLCASSSLLGDRSGANVLTFGAGSRLTVL.

This clonotype was recorded many times. J is TRBJ1-6 and V is TRBV7-2; D uncertain. V was shortened by 10 bases and J by 14 bases, with 9 bases between the two germline ends. The CDR3 is 9 amino acids. From germline, CDR1 is SGHTA and CDR2 FQGNSA. CDR3 region: CATPRALHF. The CDR3 DNA sequence: TGTGCCACCCCAAGGGCCCTCCACTTT.

This clonotype occurred many times. The gene calls are TRBV2 and TRBJ1-3, with 9 bases that match TRBD1. J gave up 3 bases and V 8 bases, and 5 bases lay outside the gene matches. This CDR3 is built from 14 residues. Germline V lookup: CDR1 SNHLY, CDR2 FYNNEI. The CDR3 region is CASGDRDFGNTIYF. The CDR3, as DNA: TGTGCCAGCGGGGACAGGGACTTTGGAAACACCATATATTTT.

Ten or more counts support this clonotype. The chain recombines TRBV24-1 with TRBJ1-2; no clear D gene. The CDR3 is 12 residues long. Per the germline V gene, CDR1 is KGHDR and CDR2 is SFDVKD. V was cut by 6 bases and J by 4 bases, with 8 bases left in between. Here the CDR3 reads CATSQEGYGYTF. The CDR3 nucleotides read TGTGCCACCAGTCAGGAGGGCTATGGCTACACCTTC.

This clonotype was found many times. The chain employs TRBV7-6 and TRBJ2-7; 9 bases are a match to TRBD2. The CDR3 is 16 amino acids. The junction had 4 bases not matched to a gene; V was cut back by 0 bases and J by 1 base. The germline gives CDR1 SGHVS, CDR2 FNYEAQ. The CDR3 sequence: CASSLAPLAGSYEQYF. In nucleotides, the CDR3 is TGTGCCAGCAGCTTAGCGCCACTAGCGGGTTCCTACGAGCAGTACTTC. The whole variable domain, remainder taken from reference TRBV7-6 and TRBJ2-7, is GAGVSQSPRYKVTKRGQDVALRCDPISGHVSLYWYRQALGQGPEFLTYFNYEAQQDKSGLPNDRFSAERPEGSISTLTIQRTEQRDSAMYRCASSLAPLAGSYEQYFGPGTRLTVT.

This clonotype occurred many times. The V and J genes are TRBV7-2 and TRBJ1-2, with D possibly being TRBD1 (5 bases). Germline V gene lookup returns CDR1 SGHTA and CDR2 FQGNSA. There are 12 residues in the CDR3. Trimming cost V 6 bases and J 7 bases, with 12 bases left between them. This CDR3 is CASSRTGTGYTF. The DNA of the CDR3 is TGTGCCAGCAGTCGAACGGGGACTGGCTACACCTTC.